This T cell receptor beta chain was obtained from a study of early T cells in non-severe SARS-CoV-2 infection. Study context: Bulk RNA isolated from unsorted whole blood underwent sequencing; chains were not paired. General study results and limits: In VDJdb matching, anti-spike CD8 responses were favored while private and CD4 specificities went missing.

This clonotype turned up a few times. The target antigen is unknown. The library protocol tagged individual cDNA molecules with unique molecular identifiers. One entry per CDR3 protein results from TCRdb running MiXCR on the 5' RACE reads. The sample consists of over 35,000 distinct CDR3 sequences, 4.5% to 5.5% of them appearing once. The source of this sequence is an adult who was a healthcare worker with PCR-confirmed SARS-CoV-2 infection or an uninfected control (not recorded which). Sequencing was performed on whole blood.

Here the CDR3 DNA reads TGCAGCGTCGAGCCCTTCCAGGGGAGCGAGCAGTACTTC. Translating gives CSVEPFQGSEQYF. The rearrangement joins TRBV29-1 to TRBJ2-7, with D tentatively TRBD1 (6 bases). V lost 6 bases to trimming and J lost 6 bases, with 18 bases between them. The CDR3 sequence is 13 residues long. Looked up from germline, CDR1 is SQVTM and CDR2 is ANQGSEA.